This T cell receptor (beta chain) appears in the sequencing data of a study of cytomegalovirus exposure and HLA in healthy donors. Study as a whole: One earlier analysis, a look at around 180 million T cells, found roughly 120 million unique TCR beta sequences. Notes on the study in general: Among donors in an Asian-associated ancestry cluster, a later analysis reportedly found fewer N-insertions than the roughly 700-donor mean.

PCR involved 60 Vbeta and 13 Jbeta primers. TCRdb's table, derived via immunoSEQ multiplex PCR, lists solely in-frame clones and lacks some. Of over 100,000 clones listed, roughly four fifths were seen once; the top ten hold roughly 9.6%. V lost 5 bases and J 3 bases, leaving 18 bases between the germline ends. The germline gives CDR1 MRHNA, CDR2 SNTAGT. The CDR3 contains 16 residues. Regarding this clone: No antigen is known for it.

V usage is TRBV6-4 and J usage is TRBJ2-3; perhaps TRBD1 as D (8 bases). This clonotype was obtained from a male donor in good health and CMV-seropositive. Sequencing was carried out using PBMCs. The CDR3 nucleotides are TGTGCCAGCAGTCCAGGAACAGGGGGGGGAACAGATACGCAGTATTTT. Translating gives CASSPGTGGGTDTQYF.